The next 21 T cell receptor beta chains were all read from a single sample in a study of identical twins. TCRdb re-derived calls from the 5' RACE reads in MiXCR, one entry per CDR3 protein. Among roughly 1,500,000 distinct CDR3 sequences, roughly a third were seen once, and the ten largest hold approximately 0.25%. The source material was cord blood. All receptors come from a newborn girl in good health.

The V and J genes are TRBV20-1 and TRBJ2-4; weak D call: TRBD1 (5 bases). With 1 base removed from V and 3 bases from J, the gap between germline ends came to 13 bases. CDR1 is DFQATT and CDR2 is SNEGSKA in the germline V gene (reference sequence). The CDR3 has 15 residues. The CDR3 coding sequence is TGCAGTGCTAGAGTTAGCAGGGTTGTCAAAAACATTCAGTACTTC. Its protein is CSARVSRVVKNIQYF.

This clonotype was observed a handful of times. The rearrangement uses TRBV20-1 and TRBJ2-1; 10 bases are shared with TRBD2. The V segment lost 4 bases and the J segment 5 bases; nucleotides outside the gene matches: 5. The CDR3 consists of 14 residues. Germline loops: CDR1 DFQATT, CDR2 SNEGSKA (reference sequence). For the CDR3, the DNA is TGCAGTGCTACACTAGCGGGAAGGAACAATGAGCAGTTCTTC. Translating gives CSATLAGRNNEQFF.

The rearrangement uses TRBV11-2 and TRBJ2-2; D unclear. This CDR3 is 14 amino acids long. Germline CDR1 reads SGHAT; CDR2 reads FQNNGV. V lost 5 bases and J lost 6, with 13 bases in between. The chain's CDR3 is CASSRVVRPGELFF. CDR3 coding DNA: TGTGCCAGCAGCCGGGTCGTAAGGCCCGGGGAGCTGTTTTTT.

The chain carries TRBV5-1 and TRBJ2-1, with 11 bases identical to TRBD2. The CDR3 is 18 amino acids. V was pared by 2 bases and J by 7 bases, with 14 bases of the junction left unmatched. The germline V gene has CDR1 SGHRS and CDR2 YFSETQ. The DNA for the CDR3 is TGCGCCAGCAGCTTCCTACCTTTCCTTAGCGGGGGGGCGAATGAGCAGTTCTTC. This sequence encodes CASSFLPFLSGGANEQFF.

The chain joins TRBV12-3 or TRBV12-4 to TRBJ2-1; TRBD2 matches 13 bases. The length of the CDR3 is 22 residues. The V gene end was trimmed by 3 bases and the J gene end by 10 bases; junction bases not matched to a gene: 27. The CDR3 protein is CASSLADRGLRTSGSTHIEQFF. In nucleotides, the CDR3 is TGTGCCAGCAGTTTGGCGGACAGGGGGCTTCGGACTAGCGGGAGTACCCACATCGAGCAGTTCTTC.

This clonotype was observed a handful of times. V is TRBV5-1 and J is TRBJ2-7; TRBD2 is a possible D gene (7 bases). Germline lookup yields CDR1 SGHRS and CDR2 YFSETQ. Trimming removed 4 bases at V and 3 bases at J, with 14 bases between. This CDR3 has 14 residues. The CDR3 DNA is TGCGCCAGCAGCACCAGGGGACTATTCTACGAGCAGTACTTC. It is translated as CASSTRGLFYEQYF.

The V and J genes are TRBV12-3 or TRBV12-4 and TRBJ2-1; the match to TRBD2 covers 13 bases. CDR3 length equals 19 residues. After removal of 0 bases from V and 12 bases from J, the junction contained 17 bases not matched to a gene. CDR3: CASSLAKRAGLAGVFSQFF. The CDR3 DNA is TGTGCCAGCAGTTTAGCGAAGCGGGCAGGACTAGCGGGAGTTTTTTCGCAGTTCTTC.

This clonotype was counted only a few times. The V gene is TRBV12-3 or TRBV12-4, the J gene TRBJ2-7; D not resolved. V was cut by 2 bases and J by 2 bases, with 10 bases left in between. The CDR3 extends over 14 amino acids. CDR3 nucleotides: TGTGCCAGCAGTTTAATGTCGGGTACCTACGAGCAGTACTTC. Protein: CASSLMSGTYEQYF.

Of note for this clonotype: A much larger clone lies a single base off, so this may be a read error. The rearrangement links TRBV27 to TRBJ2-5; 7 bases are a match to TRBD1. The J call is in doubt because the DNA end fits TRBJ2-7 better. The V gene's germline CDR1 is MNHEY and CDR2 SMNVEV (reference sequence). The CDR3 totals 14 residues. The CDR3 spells CAGSQTGRSYEQYF. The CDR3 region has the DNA TGTGCCGGCAGTCAGACAGGGCGGTCCTACGAGCAGTACTTC.

The CDR3 nucleotides are TGTGCCAGCAGCCAAGGTTCAATTCAACAAGAGACCCAGTACTTC. Protein sequence: CASSQGSIQQETQYF. V gene TRBV3-1 combines with J gene TRBJ2-5; D gene ambiguous. V shed 1 base and J shed 2 bases, with 11 bases lying between them. Germline values: CDR1 LGHDT, CDR2 YNNKEL (reference sequence). CDR3 size: 15 residues.

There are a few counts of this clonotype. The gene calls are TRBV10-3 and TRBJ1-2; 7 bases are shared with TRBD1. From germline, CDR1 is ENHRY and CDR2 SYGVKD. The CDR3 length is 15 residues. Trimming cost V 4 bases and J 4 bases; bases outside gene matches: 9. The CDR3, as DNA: TGTGCCATCAGTGCGCTAACAGACAGGGTCTATGGCTACACCTTC. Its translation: CAISALTDRVYGYTF.

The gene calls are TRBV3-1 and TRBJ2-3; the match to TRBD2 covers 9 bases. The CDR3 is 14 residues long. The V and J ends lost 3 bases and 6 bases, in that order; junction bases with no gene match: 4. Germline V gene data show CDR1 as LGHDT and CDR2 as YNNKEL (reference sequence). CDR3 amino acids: CASSQIAGADTQYF. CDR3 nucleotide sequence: TGTGCCAGCAGCCAGATAGCGGGGGCGGATACGCAGTATTTT.

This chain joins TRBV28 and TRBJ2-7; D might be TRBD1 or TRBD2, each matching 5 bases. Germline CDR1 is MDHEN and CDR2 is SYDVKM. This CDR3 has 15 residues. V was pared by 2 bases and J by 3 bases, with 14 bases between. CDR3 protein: CASSLGGARVYEQYF. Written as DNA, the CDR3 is TGTGCCAGCAGTTTAGGGGGAGCTAGGGTCTACGAGCAGTACTTC.

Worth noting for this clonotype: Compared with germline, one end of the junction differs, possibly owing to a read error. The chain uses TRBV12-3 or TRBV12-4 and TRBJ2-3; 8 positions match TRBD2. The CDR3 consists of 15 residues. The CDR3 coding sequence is TGTGCCAGCACCCTACTAGCGGTTAGCACAGATACGCAGGATTTT. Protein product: CASTLLAVSTDTQDF.

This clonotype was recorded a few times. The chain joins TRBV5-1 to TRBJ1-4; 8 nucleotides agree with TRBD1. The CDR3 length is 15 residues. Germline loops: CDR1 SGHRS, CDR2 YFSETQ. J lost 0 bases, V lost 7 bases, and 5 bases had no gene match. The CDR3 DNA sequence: TGCGCCAGCCGACAGGGGCGTGCAACTAATGAAAAACTGTTTTTT. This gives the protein CASRQGRATNEKLFF. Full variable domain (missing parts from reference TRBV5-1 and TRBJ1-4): KAGVTQTPRYLIKTRGQQVTLSCSPISGHRSVSWYQQTPGQGLQFLFEYFSETQRNKGNFPGRFSGRQFSNSRSEMNVSTLELGDSALYLCASRQGRATNEKLFFGSGTQLSVL.

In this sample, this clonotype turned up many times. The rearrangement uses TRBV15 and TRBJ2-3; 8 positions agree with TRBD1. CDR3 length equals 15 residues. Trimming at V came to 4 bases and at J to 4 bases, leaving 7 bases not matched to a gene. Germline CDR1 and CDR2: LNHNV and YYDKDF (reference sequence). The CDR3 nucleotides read TGTGCCACCAGCAATCCAGGGGGCAAAGCAGATACGCAGTATTTT. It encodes CATSNPGGKADTQYF.

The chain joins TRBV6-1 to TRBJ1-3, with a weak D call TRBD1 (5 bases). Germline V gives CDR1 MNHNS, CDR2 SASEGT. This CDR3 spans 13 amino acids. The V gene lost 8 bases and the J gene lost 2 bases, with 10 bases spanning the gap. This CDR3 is CASLPTAGNTIYF. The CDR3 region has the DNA TGTGCCAGCCTACCGACAGCTGGAAACACCATATATTTT.

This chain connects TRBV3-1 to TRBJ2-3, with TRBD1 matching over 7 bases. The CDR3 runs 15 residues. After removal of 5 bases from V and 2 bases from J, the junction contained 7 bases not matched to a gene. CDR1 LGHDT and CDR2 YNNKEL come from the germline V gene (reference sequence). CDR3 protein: CASSGNRGFTDTQYF. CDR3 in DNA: TGTGCCAGCAGCGGAAACAGGGGTTTCACAGATACGCAGTATTTT.

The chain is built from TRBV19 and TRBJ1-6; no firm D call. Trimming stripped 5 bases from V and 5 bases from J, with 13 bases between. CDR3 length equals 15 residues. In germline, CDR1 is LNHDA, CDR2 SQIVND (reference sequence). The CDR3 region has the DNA TGTGCCAGTAGTCCCCGAGGCGGGGATAATTCACCCCTCCACTTT. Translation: CASSPRGGDNSPLHF. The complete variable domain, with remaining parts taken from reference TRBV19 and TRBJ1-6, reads DGGITQSPKYLFRKEGQNVTLSCEQNLNHDAMYWYRQDPGQGLRLIYYSQIVNDFQKGDIAEGYSVSREKKESFPLTVTSAQKNPTAFYLCASSPRGGDNSPLHFGNGTRLTVT.

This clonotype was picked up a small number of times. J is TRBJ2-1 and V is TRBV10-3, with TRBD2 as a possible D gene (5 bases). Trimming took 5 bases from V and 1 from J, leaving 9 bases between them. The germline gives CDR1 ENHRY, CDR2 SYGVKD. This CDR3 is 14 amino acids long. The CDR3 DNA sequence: TGTGCCATCAGTCCGCGGGTGTCCTACAATGAGCAGTTCTTC. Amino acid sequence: CAISPRVSYNEQFF.

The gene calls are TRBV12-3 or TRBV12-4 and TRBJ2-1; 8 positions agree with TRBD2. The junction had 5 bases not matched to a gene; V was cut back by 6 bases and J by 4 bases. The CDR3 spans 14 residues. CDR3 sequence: CASRKLAAYNEQFF. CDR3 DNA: TGTGCCAGCAGGAAACTAGCGGCATACAATGAGCAGTTCTTC.